This T cell receptor (beta chain) was sequenced in a study of beta chain features in type 1 diabetes. The wider study: Healthy donors and patients showed comparable age, gender and cell yields. Summed over all samples, the examined sorted cells came to roughly 110,000,000. Broader study findings: Junctions at VDJ sites from type 1 diabetes patients had fewer insertions and more deletions. Among patients with Type 1 diabetes, TCRB CDR3s were moderately but significantly shorter in every one of the four CD4+ subsets.

V trimming: 3 bases; J trimming: 7 bases; junction bases outside the gene matches: 3. Per the germline V gene, CDR1 is DFQATT and CDR2 is SNEGSKA (reference sequence). This CDR3 region has 11 residues. Comments on this clone: Its antigen is currently unknown.

TCRB transcripts that were expressed got sequenced, as all of the isolated RNA had been reverse transcribed. The assay was immunoSEQ multiplex PCR, and TCRdb's table has in-frame clones only and misses some. The table records about 150,000 clones, approximately 10% of them present only once. The sequenced material came from central memory CD4+ T cells from blood. J is TRBJ2-7 and V is TRBV20-1; TRBD1 aligns across 7 bases. This TCR was sampled from a man younger than 35 in good health. The CDR3 protein is CSASKDREQYF. Written as DNA, the CDR3 is TGCAGTGCTAGCAAGGACAGGGAGCAGTACTTC.